This T cell receptor beta chain comes out of a study of cytomegalovirus exposure and HLA in healthy donors. Study results and caveats: According to an earlier analysis, most TCR beta V segments yielded productive rearrangements about 90% or about 30% of the time.

The CDR3 is made up of 14 amino acids. The germline CDR1 and CDR2 sequences are SGHRS and YFSETQ. Details on this clone: The antigen is undetermined.

The PCR was carried out with 60 Vbeta primers and 13 Jbeta primers. Profiling relied on immunoSEQ multiplex PCR, and the TCRdb table lists in-frame clones only, not all of them. The data hold roughly 78,000 clones, with approximately 70% observed a single time. This rearrangement joins TRBV5-1 to TRBJ2-5; D possibly corresponds to TRBD2 (6 bases). With the DNA end fitting TRBJ2-7 better, the J assignment may be wrong. This receptor was taken from a man between 40 and 49 years old in good health and CMV-seropositive. Sequenced material: PBMCs. The CDR3 protein is CASSSGAGGYEQYF. CDR3 bases: TGCGCCAGCAGCTCCGGGGCTGGGGGGTACGAGCAGTACTTC.